This T cell receptor beta chain derives from a study of CD8 T cells in Susac syndrome. This CDR3 is 13 amino acids long. V dropped 3 bases and J dropped 7 bases, with 12 bases sitting between them. From germline, CDR1 is SGHTA and CDR2 FQGNSA. When the RNA was reverse transcribed, random hexamers were used with an input of roughly 0.45 to 1 ug. MiXCR, applied by TCRdb to the immunoSEQ multiplex PCR reads, yields one record per CDR3 protein. The repertoire consists of just over 300,000 distinct CDR3 sequences, with around 90% occurring once and the leading ten covering about 0.07%. The TCR sequence derives from a human donor with multiple sclerosis. This chain connects TRBV7-2 to TRBJ1-1, with a weak D call TRBD1 (5 bases). Source material: CD4+ T cells from PBMCs. The CDR3 DNA sequence: TGTGCCAGCAGCTTTGCGGGGCAGAGTGAAGCTTTCTTT. This gives the protein CASSFAGQSEAFF.